These 11 T cell receptor beta chains came from one sample sequenced in a study of Tregs in tolerant kidney transplant recipients. Their cognate antigens are unknown. Data came from immunoSEQ multiplex PCR; TCRdb stores just in-frame clones and leaves some out. Here the sample spans about 20,000 clones, around 71% being singletons. The sample taken for sequencing was Tregs from blood cultured with allogeneic cells. The receptors originated from a human donor in good health.

This chain uses TRBV10-3 with TRBJ1-5, with D possibly TRBD1 on 5 matching bases. Germline CDR1 ENHRY, CDR2 SYGVKD. The CDR3 is made up of 13 amino acids. V lost 4 bases, J lost 7 bases, and 11 bases lay in between. CDR3 region: CAISGGNRQPQHF. The DNA for the CDR3 is TGTGCCATCAGTGGGGGGAACAGACAGCCCCAGCATTTT.

The genes are TRBV19 and TRBJ2-1; 11 nucleotides align to TRBD2. The trim removed 3 bases at V and 9 bases at J, leaving 7 bases unmatched. Per germline, CDR1 LNHDA and CDR2 SQIVND (reference sequence). This CDR3 has 15 amino acids. CDR3 nucleotides: TGTGCCAGTAGTATGGTTAGCGGGAGGGCCGCTGAGCAGTTCTTC. Translating it yields CASSMVSGRAAEQFF.

This chain uses TRBV4-1 with TRBJ1-3, with 8 bases that match TRBD1. The CDR3 is 16 amino acids. Unmatched junction bases numbered 4, after V lost 3 bases and J lost 0 bases. Germline V CDR1 and CDR2: MGHRA, YSYEKL. CDR3 DNA sequence: TGCGCCAGCAGCCACGCCGACAGGGGCTCTGGAAACACCATATATTTT. This sequence encodes CASSHADRGSGNTIYF.

V usage is TRBV15 and J usage is TRBJ2-7, with D perhaps TRBD2 (5 bases). The CDR3 spans 15 residues. CDR1 LNHNV and CDR2 YYDKDF come from the germline V gene (reference sequence). Trimming stripped 1 base from V and 0 bases from J, with 10 bases between. The CDR3 is CATSRAGSGSYEQYF. The CDR3 DNA is TGTGCCACCAGCAGAGCGGGGTCGGGCTCCTACGAGCAGTACTTC.

The rearrangement links TRBV5-1 to TRBJ2-5, with 8 bases aligning to TRBD1. With 2 bases clipped from V and 9 bases from J, the junction kept 9 bases outside the gene matches. The CDR3 spans 14 residues. The germline gives CDR1 SGHRS, CDR2 YFSETQ. The chain's CDR3 is CASSFGTVQGAQYF. The CDR3 DNA is TGCGCCAGCAGCTTCGGGACAGTACAGGGGGCCCAGTACTTC.

This chain connects TRBV21-1 to TRBJ1-4; the table assigns TRBD1, which was not confirmed against the DNA. TRBV21-1 is assigned pseudogene status. The CDR3 sequence is 17 residues long. CDR3 DNA sequence: TGTGCCAGCAGCAAATGTGACAGGGTGGTTACTAATGAAAAACTGTTTTTT. This sequence encodes CASSKCDRVVTNEKLFF.

The chain uses TRBV5-4 and TRBJ2-5, with 9 bases fitting TRBD2. The V gene end was trimmed by 0 bases and the J gene end by 4 bases; junction bases not matched to a gene: 10. CDR1 and CDR2 (germline): SGHNT, YYREEE (reference sequence). The CDR3 runs 17 residues. The CDR3 coding sequence is TGTGCCAGCAGCTTGGTCGGTAGCGGGAGAGGAGGAGAGACCCAGTACTTC. It yields the protein CASSLVGSGRGGETQYF.

The chain uses TRBV6-5 and TRBJ2-1; D is perhaps TRBD1 (5 bases). Germline V gene data show CDR1 as MNHEY and CDR2 as SVGAGI. With 0 bases removed from V and 7 bases from J, the gap between germline ends came to 13 bases. The CDR3 covers 15 residues. In DNA form, the CDR3 reads TGTGCCAGCAGTTACTCGATCAGGGTGAGGAATGAGCAGTTCTTC. It encodes CASSYSIRVRNEQFF.

The chain uses TRBV7-6 and TRBJ2-3, with 9 positions matching TRBD2. After removal of 5 bases from V and 9 bases from J, the junction contained 9 bases not matched to a gene. The germline gives CDR1 SGHVS, CDR2 FNYEAQ. This CDR3 is 14 amino acids long. The DNA of the CDR3 is TGTGCCAGCAGCCCTTTCCCCGGGACTAGCACGCAGTATTTT. As protein: CASSPFPGTSTQYF.

This chain joins TRBV2 and TRBJ2-1; TRBD1 is a possible D gene (6 bases). V shed 2 bases and J shed 4 bases, with 12 bases lying between them. CDR1 is SNHLY and CDR2 is FYNNEI in the germline V gene. CDR3 length: 15 amino acids. CDR3 nucleotide sequence: TGTGCCAGCAGTGAAAGGAACAGGGCTTACAATGAGCAGTTCTTC. This codes for CASSERNRAYNEQFF. The full variable domain, in which reference TRBV2 and TRBJ2-1 provide the parts outside the CDR3, is EPEVTQTPSHQVTQMGQEVILRCVPISNHLYFYWYRQILGQKVEFLVSFYNNEISEKSEIFDDQFSVERPDGSNFTLKIRSTKLEDSAMYFCASSERNRAYNEQFFGPGTRLTVL.

V gene TRBV18 combines with J gene TRBJ2-7; D not certain. Looked up from germline, CDR1 is KGHSH and CDR2 is LQKENI. V was trimmed by 3 bases and J by 3 bases, leaving 18 bases between them. This CDR3 region has 16 residues. CDR3 loop: CASSPGLGISVYEQYF. For the CDR3, the DNA is TGTGCCAGCTCACCCGGGCTGGGTATTTCGGTCTACGAGCAGTACTTC.